The clone carrying this TCR beta chain was counted a few times. Using immunoSEQ multiplex PCR, the repertoire was profiled, and TCRdb retains in-frame clones only, with some absent. The sample lists about 80,000 clones, under 95% occurring once. These data originate in a study of T cell changes during pregnancy in multiple sclerosis. The germline V gene encodes CDR1 MGHRA and CDR2 YSYEKL. Between the trimmed V and J ends, which lost 3 bases and 3 bases, there was a span of 18 bases. The CDR3 totals 16 residues. Specimen: peripheral blood, collected before pregnancy. V gene TRBV4-1 combines with J gene TRBJ2-7; tentative D call: TRBD2 (6 bases). The TCR comes from a female donor with multiple sclerosis, enrolled in a pregnancy study. CDR3 sequence reads: CASSHFEGTGVYEQYF. For the CDR3, the DNA is TGCGCCAGCAGCCACTTCGAGGGGACTGGAGTCTACGAGCAGTACTTC.